These 26 T cell receptor beta chains share one sample of origin, sequenced in a study of T cells in Graves' hyperthyroidism and ophthalmopathy. Researchers took RNA transcripts and amplified the TCR beta CDR3 regions from them. Carried out on the TCR CDR3, a first-round RT-PCR used the HTBI primer set. TCRdb called the multiplex PCR reads again in MiXCR, with one record for every CDR3 protein. Among about 400,000 distinct CDR3 sequences listed, about 14% were seen once. Sequencing was carried out using blood. These TCRs come from a man between 18 and 35 years old with Graves' ophthalmopathy.

This clonotype appeared a few times. The V and J genes are TRBV9 and TRBJ2-7; TRBD2 matches at 14 bases. Germline loops: CDR1 SGDLS, CDR2 YYNGEE. This CDR3 comprises 16 residues. The V gene end was trimmed by 4 bases and the J gene end by 4 bases; junction bases not matched to a gene: 7. The CDR3 spells CASSHGGLAGVYEQYF. The CDR3 coding sequence is TGTGCCAGCAGCCATGGGGGACTAGCGGGAGTGTACGAGCAGTACTTC.

For this clonotype: The junction does not match germline at one end; this may be a read error. This chain joins TRBV19 and TRBJ2-2, with no clear D. Looked up from germline, CDR1 is LNHDA and CDR2 is SQIVND (reference sequence). This CDR3 has 11 amino acids. The CDR3 nucleotides are TGTGCCAGTAGGAACTCCGGGGAGCTGTTTTTT. Translated: CASRNSGELFF.

This clonotype was picked up many times. The chain couples TRBV15 to TRBJ2-3; 8 bases are shared with TRBD2. V lost 6 bases to trimming and J lost 0 bases; unmatched junction nucleotides: 2. The CDR3 is 14 residues long. The germline V gene encodes CDR1 LNHNV and CDR2 YYDKDF (reference sequence). The CDR3 coding sequence is TGTGCCACCAGGGCGGGAGGCAGCACAGATACGCAGTATTTT. This codes for CATRAGGSTDTQYF.

This clonotype was seen repeatedly, ten times or more. The V and J genes are TRBV5-1 and TRBJ2-1, with 7 bases aligning to TRBD2. This CDR3 region has 15 residues. Looked up from germline, CDR1 is SGHRS and CDR2 is YFSETQ. V lost 1 base, J lost 3 bases, and 4 bases stayed unmatched. CDR3 sequence: CASSLSGLVYNEQFF. Here the CDR3 DNA reads TGCGCCAGCAGCTTGAGCGGACTAGTCTACAATGAGCAGTTCTTC.

This clonotype has just a few counts. The chain combines TRBV20-1 with TRBJ1-1, with D possibly matching TRBD1 (5 bases). V gave up 2 bases and J gave up 3 bases, with 13 bases separating them. From germline, CDR1 is DFQATT and CDR2 SNEGSKA (reference sequence). The CDR3 spans 14 residues. CDR3 nucleotide sequence: TGCAGTGCTAGACGGGGACGGGCGTACACTGAAGCTTTCTTT. It specifies CSARRGRAYTEAFF.

This clonotype came up many times. The chain has TRBV13 and TRBJ2-7; D is possibly TRBD1 (5 bases). Per germline, CDR1 PRHDT and CDR2 FYEKMQ (reference sequence). The CDR3 loop spans 15 amino acids. V lost 6 bases to trimming and J lost 0 bases, with 15 bases between them. CDR3 DNA: TGTGCCAGCAGAATCACAGGCCGAAGCTCCTACGAGCAGTACTTC. It codes for CASRITGRSSYEQYF. Together with reference TRBV13 and TRBJ2-7, the CDR3 gives the full variable domain: AAGVIQSPRHLIKEKRETATLKCYPIPRHDTVYWYQQGPGQDPQFLISFYEKMQSDKGSIPDRFSAQQFSDYHSELNMSSLELGDSALYFCASRITGRSSYEQYFGPGTRLTVT.

V is TRBV2 and J is TRBJ2-1, with 13 nucleotides matching TRBD2. The CDR3 runs to 15 residues. In germline, CDR1 is SNHLY, CDR2 FYNNEI. Losses at the gene ends were 5 bases for V and 7 bases for J; bases not matched to a gene: 5. The CDR3 DNA sequence: TGTGCCAGCAGTTACAGGACTAGCGGGAGTAATGAGCAGTTCTTC. This codes for CASSYRTSGSNEQFF.

This chain uses TRBV5-6 with TRBJ2-1, with D perhaps matching TRBD1 (5 bases). Per the germline V gene, CDR1 is SGHDT and CDR2 is YYEEEE. This CDR3 has 13 amino acids. The V and J ends lost 4 bases and 6 bases respectively, with 11 bases between them. In DNA, the CDR3 is TGTGCCAGCAGCAAAGACAGATTCAATGAGCAGTTCTTC. Its protein is CASSKDRFNEQFF.

In its sample, this clonotype was seen a few times. The chain recombines TRBV5-1 with TRBJ2-7; TRBD2 matches 12 bases. The germline V gene encodes CDR1 SGHRS and CDR2 YFSETQ. With V trimmed by 0 bases and J by 7 bases, 11 bases remained unmatched. The CDR3 is 17 residues long. The CDR3 protein is CASSLGLAGGLSNEQYF. DNA of the CDR3: TGCGCCAGCAGCTTGGGTCTAGCGGGAGGGCTCTCCAATGAGCAGTACTTC.

This clonotype was recorded many times. DNA of the CDR3: TGTGCCAGCAGGTCCGGGACGGATAATGAAAAACTGTTTTTT. It specifies CASRSGTDNEKLFF. The chain uses TRBV12-3 or TRBV12-4 and TRBJ1-4; a possible D gene is TRBD1 (5 bases). V gave up 6 bases and J gave up 4 bases, with 12 bases separating them. The length of the CDR3 is 14 residues.

The sample holds many counts of this clonotype. The CDR3 DNA is TGTGCCAGCAGTCCAGGACAGGGGGCGACTAATGAAAAACTGTTTTTT. It translates to CASSPGQGATNEKLFF. This rearrangement joins TRBV12-3 or TRBV12-4 to TRBJ1-4; 11 bases map to TRBD1. The CDR3 totals 16 residues. Trimming at V came to 5 bases and at J to 2 bases, leaving 4 bases not matched to a gene.

This chain connects TRBV5-1 to TRBJ2-7; 11 nucleotides line up with TRBD1. The CDR3 length is 18 residues. Germline lookup yields CDR1 SGHRS and CDR2 YFSETQ. J gave up 0 bases and V 4 bases, and 12 bases lay outside the gene matches. The CDR3 loop reads CASSRGQGVRSFSYEQYF. The CDR3 DNA reads as TGCGCCAGCAGCCGGGGACAGGGGGTGAGGTCCTTCTCCTACGAGCAGTACTTC.

V usage is TRBV24-1 and J usage is TRBJ1-2, with 8 bases lining up with TRBD1. V shed 4 bases and J 7 bases; nucleotides not matched to a gene: 4. Germline V lookup: CDR1 KGHDR, CDR2 SFDVKD. This CDR3 has 13 residues. Here the CDR3 DNA reads TGTGCCACCAGTGAGCAGGGGGCGGGTGGCTACACCTTC. Translating it yields CATSEQGAGGYTF.

The chain has TRBV7-9 and TRBJ2-1; weak D call: TRBD1 (5 bases). Germline V gene sequence: CDR1 SEHNR, CDR2 FQNEAQ (reference sequence). The CDR3 has 15 residues. Trimming left V 5 bases short and J 9 bases short, with 20 bases between. DNA for the CDR3: TGTGCCAGCAGCCCACAGGCAGAGGTCCGTGCTGAGCAGTTCTTC. It codes for CASSPQAEVRAEQFF.

This chain uses TRBV9 with TRBJ2-5; 11 bases are shared with TRBD2. The CDR3 is made up of 16 amino acids. The germline gives CDR1 SGDLS, CDR2 YYNGEE. Trimming cost V 1 base and J 3 bases; bases outside gene matches: 5. The CDR3 nucleotides read TGTGCCAGCAGCGTATCTAGCGGGGGGCCGGAAGAGACCCAGTACTTC. This codes for CASSVSSGGPEETQYF.

This clonotype was observed at least ten times. The rearrangement uses TRBV6-6 and TRBJ1-2; D is unresolved. The CDR3 consists of 16 residues. V shed 0 bases and J shed 3 bases, with 14 bases lying between them. CDR1 is MNHNY and CDR2 is SVGAGI in the germline V gene (reference sequence). The CDR3 loop is CASSYSTKDGYYGYTF. The CDR3 DNA reads TGTGCCAGCAGTTACTCGACGAAGGACGGGTACTATGGCTACACCTTC.

This clonotype was detected a few times. The rearrangement joins TRBV6-5 to TRBJ1-2, with D perhaps matching TRBD1 (6 bases). Germline loops: CDR1 MNHEY, CDR2 SVGAGI. This CDR3 comprises 16 residues. The V end was cut by 0 bases, the J end by 11 bases, with 22 bases between. CDR3 protein: CASSYSRTAWDRVYTF. The CDR3 DNA sequence: TGTGCCAGCAGTTACTCTCGGACAGCTTGGGATCGTGTTTACACCTTC.

In its sample, this clonotype was seen many times. The V gene is TRBV2, the J gene TRBJ2-1, with no clear D. Deletions cut 9 bases from V and 1 base from J, with 13 bases between. CDR1 is SNHLY and CDR2 is FYNNEI in the germline V gene. The CDR3 consists of 14 residues. In nucleotides, the CDR3 is TGTGCCAGTAGTCCAAGCCCTTCCTACAATGAGCAGTTCTTC. This gives the protein CASSPSPSYNEQFF.

There are many counts of this clonotype. V is TRBV5-1 and J is TRBJ2-7; 9 bases line up with TRBD1. Germline V gives CDR1 SGHRS, CDR2 YFSETQ. The CDR3 consists of 16 residues. The ends lost 0 bases at V and 2 bases at J; junction bases unmatched: 6. The CDR3 here is CASSLAWTGEAYEQYF. The CDR3 DNA is TGCGCCAGCAGCTTGGCCTGGACAGGGGAGGCCTACGAGCAGTACTTC.

The V call is TRBV9, the J call TRBJ2-5; 10 nucleotides line up with TRBD2. Looked up from germline, CDR1 is SGDLS and CDR2 is YYNGEE. The V and J ends lost 3 bases and 2 bases, in that order; junction bases with no gene match: 4. CDR3 length: 15 amino acids. CDR3 sequence (DNA): TGTGCCAGCAGCGGGGGACTAGCGAGGCAAGAGACCCAGTACTTC. Translated, it gives CASSGGLARQETQYF.

With respect to this clonotype: It differs at one base from a far larger clone, so likely a read error. The chain is built from TRBV7-9 and TRBJ1-1; no clear D. The length of the CDR3 is 11 residues. Germline values: CDR1 SEHNR, CDR2 FQNEAQ (reference sequence). Trimming shortened V by 4 bases and J by 3 bases, and 3 bases separated the two germline ends. DNA for the CDR3: TGTGCCAGCAGCTGGGACACTGAAGCTTTCTTT. Amino acid sequence: CASSWDTEAFF.

The V and J genes are TRBV14 and TRBJ2-5; no firm D call. Trimming removed 0 bases at V and 1 base at J, with 12 bases between. From germline, CDR1 is SGHDN and CDR2 FVKESK. CDR3 size: 16 residues. In nucleotides, the CDR3 is TGTGCCAGCAGCCAAGAGCTATTGGGCTCCCAAGAGACCCAGTACTTC. Encoded protein: CASSQELLGSQETQYF. The whole variable domain, remainder taken from reference TRBV14 and TRBJ2-5, is EAGVTQFPSHSVIEKGQTVTLRCDPISGHDNLYWYRRVMGKEIKFLLHFVKESKQDESGMPNNRFLAERTGGTYSTLKVQPAELEDSGVYFCASSQELLGSQETQYFGPGTRLLVL.

This clonotype was seen ten or more times. The genes are TRBV20-1 and TRBJ2-5; D ambiguous. The germline V and J ends were trimmed by 6 bases and 5 bases, with 7 bases remaining between them. CDR3 length equals 10 residues. Germline V gene sequence: CDR1 DFQATT, CDR2 SNEGSKA (reference sequence). CDR3 region: CSARVETQYF. CDR3 DNA sequence: TGCAGTGCCCGGGTGGAGACCCAGTACTTC.

Notes on this clonotype: A much larger clone lies one base from this, so it may be a read error. This sequence joins TRBV10-1 and TRBJ1-1; 7 nucleotides align to TRBD1. The CDR3 spans 14 residues. Per the germline V gene, CDR1 is WNHNN and CDR2 is SYGVQD (reference sequence). CDR3 sequence: CANSNRGRNTEAFF. CDR3 nucleotide sequence: TGCGCCAACAGTAACAGGGGACGGAACACTGAAGCTTTCTTT.

The chain uses TRBV10-1 and TRBJ2-7; 9 bases agree with TRBD1. The CDR3 has 11 amino acids. The germline gives CDR1 WNHNN, CDR2 SYGVQD (reference sequence). V dropped 6 bases and J dropped 9; count of bases not matched to a gene: 3. In DNA, the CDR3 is TGCGCCAGCAGCGGACAGGGGCCGCAGTACTTC. This translates into CASSGQGPQYF.

This clonotype appeared many times. The CDR3 region is CASSTSPNYGYTF. CDR3 coding DNA: TGTGCCAGCAGTACCTCACCAAACTATGGCTACACCTTC. The chain combines TRBV12-3 or TRBV12-4 with TRBJ1-2; D is ambiguous. There are 13 residues in the CDR3. V was shortened by 5 bases and J by 2 bases, with 9 bases between the two germline ends.